This record looks at one TCR beta chain sequence and its context. These data belong to a study of blood T cell repertoires in COVID-19. The method was immunoSEQ multiplex PCR; TCRdb's version includes in-frame clones alone and lacks a portion of them. The repertoire has 310,000 or so clones, roughly 90% of them found once; the top ten carry under 5%. The ends lost 3 bases at V and 3 bases at J; junction bases unmatched: 7. The CDR3 contains 16 residues. Germline V lookup: CDR1 LGHNA, CDR2 YNFKEQ. Material for sequencing was peripheral blood. The V call is TRBV4-2, the J call TRBJ2-2; 7 nucleotides align to TRBD1. The source is a woman between 50 and 59 years old with active or convalescent COVID-19. CDR3 DNA sequence: TGTGCCAGCAGCCACTCAGGAACAGGGGACACCGGGGAGCTGTTTTTT. Protein product: CASSHSGTGDTGELFF.